This T cell receptor beta chain was recorded in a study of Graves' ophthalmopathy and Graves' hyperthyroidism. Study-wide context: The authors collected peripheral blood at initial diagnosis, before any treatment.

Study-level points and caveats: The blood repertoire also included most expanded thyroid clonotypes above 0.001 frequency.

Hyperthyroidism in these 18- to 65-year-old patients was newly diagnosed, lasting under 2 months. This clonotype has ten or more counts. The antigen remains unidentified. Trimming removed 6 bases from V and 7 bases from J; junction bases left unmatched: 5. The V gene's germline CDR1 is MNHNS and CDR2 SASEGT. The CDR3 has 13 residues. RNA transcripts served as template for amplifying TCR beta CDR3 sequences. The workflow started with a first-round RT-PCR run with HTBI primers and then moved on to a second-round multiplex PCR. TCRdb fed the multiplex PCR reads into MiXCR, producing one record per CDR3 protein. The sample lists more than 300,000 distinct CDR3 sequences, about 18% occurring once.

This chain connects TRBV6-1 to TRBJ2-7; 11 bases are a match to TRBD2. This receptor was taken from an adult woman with stable Graves' hyperthyroidism. Sequencing was done on a sample of peripheral blood. DNA for the CDR3: TGTGCCAGCAGCGGACTAGCGGGTGTTGAGCAGTACTTC. Amino acids: CASSGLAGVEQYF.